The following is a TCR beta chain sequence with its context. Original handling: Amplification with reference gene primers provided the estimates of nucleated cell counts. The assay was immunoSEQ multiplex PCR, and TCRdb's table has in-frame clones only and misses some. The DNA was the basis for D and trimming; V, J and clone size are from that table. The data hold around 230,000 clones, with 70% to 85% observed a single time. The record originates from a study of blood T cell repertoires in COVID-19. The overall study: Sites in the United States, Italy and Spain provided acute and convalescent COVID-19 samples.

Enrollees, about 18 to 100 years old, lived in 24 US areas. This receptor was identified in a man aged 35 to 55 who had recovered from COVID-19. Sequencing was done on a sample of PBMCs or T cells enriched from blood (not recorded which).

The CDR3 reads CASSFSLNEQFF. Written as DNA, the CDR3 is TGTGCCAGCAGTTTCTCCCTCAATGAGCAGTTCTTC. J is TRBJ2-1 and V is TRBV28; D gene unclear. This CDR3 contains 12 residues. Per germline, CDR1 MDHEN and CDR2 SYDVKM. The V end lost 3 bases, the J end lost 6 bases, and 6 bases lay between the germline ends.